This TCR beta chain is drawn from a study of cytomegalovirus exposure and HLA in healthy donors. Study summary: There were 350 to 400 genotyped donors. Of these, 81% fell in the genetic ancestry cluster associated with self-reported Caucasian donors. General study points: Per a prior analysis, the majority of TCR beta V segments were productive roughly 90% or roughly 30% of the time. In vitro testing confirmed a few CMV-associated chains as specific for CMV antigens.

As for this clone: Its antigen remains unidentified.

Healthy individuals who donated bone marrow served as the donors. The V gene's germline CDR1 is GTSNPN and CDR2 SVGIG (reference sequence). The CDR3 has 13 residues. V dropped 3 bases and J dropped 6 bases, with 13 bases sitting between them. A multiplex PCR was run with 60 Vbeta primers and 13 Jbeta primers. Sequencing used immunoSEQ multiplex PCR; TCRdb keeps in-frame clones, though not all of them. The sample carries some 65,000 clones, 60% to 80% recorded once. Source material: PBMCs. The clonotype originates from a girl under 18 in good health and CMV-seropositive. This sequence joins TRBV30 and TRBJ2-3, with TRBD1 as a possible D gene (6 bases). In DNA, the CDR3 is TGTGCCTGGAGGGAACTGGGGGCGGATACGCAGTATTTT. Translation gives CAWRELGADTQYF. Full variable domain (rest looked up from reference TRBV30 and TRBJ2-3): SQTIHQWPATLVQPVGSPLSLECTVEGTSNPNLYWYRQAAGRGLQLLFYSVGIGQISSEVPQNLSASRPQDRQFILSSKKLLLSDSGFYLCAWRELGADTQYFGPGTRLTVL.